The present TCR beta chain was sequenced within a study of Ad26.COV2.S vaccination and SARS-CoV-2 variants. Study conclusions and caveats: Following vaccination, spike-specific CD8+ and CD4+ T cell responses reportedly exhibited substantial breadth.

Documented treatment: some 20 received Ad26.COV2.S at low or high dose, single or two shots; about 5 received placebo; per-sample allocation not given. Samples came from day 63 after the first vaccine or placebo injection. V lost 4 bases and J 3 bases, leaving 10 bases between the germline ends. The CDR3 contains 13 residues. Germline CDR1 and CDR2: MNHEY and SVGAGI. The data were produced by immunoSEQ multiplex PCR, yet TCRdb's version contains in-frame clones alone and is incomplete. There are approximately 410,000 clones in the sample; around 93% occur only once, and approximately 1.7% lies in the top ten. Points on this clone: The antigen is undetermined.

Sequencing used peripheral blood, obtained in a trial of Ad26.COV2.S vaccine versus placebo. The sequence came from a person aged 18-65 years who received the Ad26.COV2.S COVID-19 vaccine or a placebo. This chain joins TRBV6-5 and TRBJ2-7; D remains unclear. This CDR3 reads CASSSQDHYEQYF. DNA of the CDR3: TGTGCCAGCAGTTCTCAGGACCACTACGAGCAGTACTTC.